The present T cell receptor (beta chain) was sequenced within a study of blood T cell repertoires in COVID-19. CDR3 length: 13 residues. Per germline, CDR1 KGHSH and CDR2 LQKENI. J lost 11 bases, V lost 5 bases, and 8 bases had no gene match. TCRdb's copy holds only in-frame clones and misses some; the assay was immunoSEQ multiplex PCR. Found here are about 27,000 clones, roughly four fifths of them singletons; the top ten hold roughly 27%. This TCR was recovered from a man in his 70s with active COVID-19. The rearrangement joins TRBV18 to TRBJ1-1; TRBD1 matches 10 bases. The sample was peripheral blood. The CDR3 DNA reads TGTGCCAGCTCAAGCGACAGGGGGCGACGGGCTTTCTTT. Translating gives CASSSDRGRRAFF.